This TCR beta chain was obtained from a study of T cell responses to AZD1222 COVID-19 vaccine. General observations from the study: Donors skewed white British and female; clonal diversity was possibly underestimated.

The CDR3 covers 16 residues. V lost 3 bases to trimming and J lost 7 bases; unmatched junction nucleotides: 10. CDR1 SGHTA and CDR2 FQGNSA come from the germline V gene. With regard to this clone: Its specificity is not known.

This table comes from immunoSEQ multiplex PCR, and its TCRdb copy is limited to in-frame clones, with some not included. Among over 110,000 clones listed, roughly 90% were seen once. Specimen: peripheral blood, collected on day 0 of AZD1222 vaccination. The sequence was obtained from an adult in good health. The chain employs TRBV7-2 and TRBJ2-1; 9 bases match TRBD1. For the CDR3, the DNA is TGTGCCAGCAGCTTCCAGACAGGGGGGATGATTAATGAGCAGTTCTTC. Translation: CASSFQTGGMINEQFF.